One sample yielded the 21 T cell receptor beta chains listed below, sequenced in a study of T cells in Graves' hyperthyroidism and ophthalmopathy. From RNA transcripts, TCR beta CDR3 regions were amplified. First-round RT-PCR targeting the TCR CDR3 was performed with the HTBI primer set. Via MiXCR, TCRdb re-called the multiplex PCR reads, giving one row per CDR3 protein. This sample yields a few hundred thousand distinct CDR3 sequences, of which 15% are seen a single time; about 21% belongs to the top ten. Source material: blood. The receptors come from an older woman with Graves' ophthalmopathy.

This clonotype was detected many times. The genes are TRBV5-1 and TRBJ2-5; 8 positions agree with TRBD1. V lost 2 bases, J lost 1 base, and 1 base stayed unmatched. The CDR3 has 14 residues. CDR1 and CDR2 (germline): SGHRS, YFSETQ. CDR3 DNA sequence: TGCGCCAGCAGCTTCGGACAGGGCCAAGAGACCCAGTACTTC. This gives the protein CASSFGQGQETQYF.

This clonotype was counted at least ten times. The rearrangement joins TRBV7-2 to TRBJ1-5, with TRBD1 matching 7 bases. Germline CDR1 reads SGHTA; CDR2 reads FQGNSA. The CDR3 sequence is 13 residues long. V lost 1 base to trimming and J lost 15 bases; unmatched junction nucleotides: 9. The CDR3 bases are TGTGCCAGCAGCTTAGGGGGACAGTCGAGGAGGCATTTT. Protein product: CASSLGGQSRRHF. The complete variable domain, with remaining parts taken from reference TRBV7-2 and TRBJ1-5, reads GAGVSQSPSNKVTEKGKDVELRCDPISGHTALYWYRQSLGQGLEFLIYFQGNSAPDKSGLPSDRFSAERTGGSVSTLTIQRTQQEDSAVYLCASSLGGQSRRHFGDGTRLSIL.

This clonotype was counted at least ten times. The rearrangement links TRBV20-1 to TRBJ2-6; D is possibly TRBD1 (6 bases). The V gene's germline CDR1 is DFQATT and CDR2 SNEGSKA (reference sequence). The V end was cut by 1 base, the J end by 3 bases, with 19 bases between. CDR3 length: 18 residues. The CDR3 DNA reads as TGCAGTGCTAGAGGGGGACACCTCAGGCCGTATGGGGCCAACGTCCTGACTTTC. It is translated as CSARGGHLRPYGANVLTF.

This clonotype has just a few counts. This chain joins TRBV7-2 and TRBJ2-1; D uncertain. Between the trimmed V and J ends, which lost 1 base and 9 bases, there was a span of 10 bases. The length of the CDR3 is 13 residues. CDR1 and CDR2 (germline): SGHTA, FQGNSA. CDR3 sequence reads: CASSLVLIGEQFF. CDR3 DNA sequence: TGTGCCAGCAGCTTAGTACTAATCGGTGAGCAGTTCTTC.

The chain recombines TRBV5-1 with TRBJ1-4, with 8 positions matching TRBD1. The CDR3 extends over 17 amino acids. The germline V gene encodes CDR1 SGHRS and CDR2 YFSETQ. V shed 2 bases, J shed 6 bases, and the junction held 12 bases outside the gene matches. The chain's CDR3 is CASSLRAGGSLDEKLFF. DNA of the CDR3: TGCGCCAGCAGCTTAAGGGCAGGGGGCAGTTTAGATGAAAAACTGTTTTTT.

The chain uses TRBV20-1 and TRBJ2-7, with 10 positions matching TRBD2. This CDR3 spans 14 amino acids. With 5 bases clipped from V and 4 bases from J, the junction kept 8 bases outside the gene matches. Germline values: CDR1 DFQATT, CDR2 SNEGSKA (reference sequence). The CDR3 coding sequence is TGCAGTGCTGGTAGTCTAGCGGGAGAGTACGAGCAGTACTTC. Its protein product is CSAGSLAGEYEQYF.

This chain joins TRBV2 and TRBJ2-7; 16 nucleotides line up with TRBD2. There are 19 residues in the CDR3. Per the germline V gene, CDR1 is SNHLY and CDR2 is FYNNEI. V was pared by 5 bases and J by 3 bases, with 13 bases of the junction left unmatched. The CDR3 DNA reads as TGTGCCAGCAGTTCCCCGGGGGGACTAGCGGGAGGGGGAAACTACGAGCAGTACTTC. Protein: CASSSPGGLAGGGNYEQYF.

This clonotype was counted many times. One end of the junction is discordant with germline, which a read error may explain. The genes are TRBV10-3 and TRBJ1-1; D is perhaps TRBD1 (5 bases). The germline V gene has CDR1 ENHRY and CDR2 SYGVKD. The CDR3 runs 14 residues. CDR3 loop: CAISKTDMNTEAFF. Here the CDR3 DNA reads TGTGCCATCAGTAAGACAGACATGAACACTGAGGCTTTCTTT.

This clonotype was counted at least ten times. This chain uses TRBV7-2 with TRBJ2-7, with TRBD2 matching 10 bases. The CDR3 is made up of 15 amino acids. The ends lost 8 bases at V and 6 bases at J; junction bases unmatched: 13. Germline values: CDR1 SGHTA, CDR2 FQGNSA. CDR3 nucleotide sequence: TGTGCCAGCCGGATCCAGAGCGGGAGGGAAGGCGAGCAGTACTTC. It translates to CASRIQSGREGEQYF.

This clonotype appeared a few times. CDR3 sequence (DNA): TGTGCCTGGAGTGCCAATACAGGGAACTATGGCTACACCTTC. Its protein is CAWSANTGNYGYTF. V and J are TRBV30 and TRBJ1-2; a possible D gene is TRBD1 (6 bases). CDR1 and CDR2 from the germline V gene are GTSNPN and SVGIG (reference sequence). The CDR3 length is 14 residues. Trimming left V 1 base short and J 2 bases short, with 11 bases between.

The chain recombines TRBV2 with TRBJ2-6; D call uncertain. Germline CDR1 is SNHLY and CDR2 is FYNNEI. Between the trimmed V and J ends, which lost 5 bases and 0 bases, there was a span of 5 bases. The CDR3 length is 14 residues. The DNA of the CDR3 is TGTGCCAGCAGTCAGAGCTCTGGGGCCAACGTCCTGACTTTC. It yields the protein CASSQSSGANVLTF.

In this sample, this clonotype turned up many times. The chain employs TRBV28 and TRBJ2-7; 8 bases align to TRBD1. With V trimmed by 6 bases and J by 5 bases, 6 bases remained unmatched. CDR1 is MDHEN and CDR2 is SYDVKM in the germline V gene. The CDR3 totals 13 residues. This chain's CDR3 is CASRLTGANEQYF. DNA for the CDR3: TGTGCCAGCAGGCTGACAGGGGCAAACGAGCAGTACTTC.

This clonotype was recorded at least ten times. V and J are TRBV5-1 and TRBJ2-2; possible D gene TRBD1, 5 bases. From germline, CDR1 is SGHRS and CDR2 YFSETQ. Trimming took off 8 bases at V and 3 bases at J, with 14 bases between the two ends. There are 14 residues in the CDR3. This CDR3 reads CASRGALDTGELFF. DNA of the CDR3: TGCGCCAGTAGGGGTGCGTTAGACACCGGGGAGCTGTTTTTT.

This clonotype was observed at least ten times. CDR3 sequence reads: CAWKLDQQNNEQFF. CDR3 bases: TGTGCCTGGAAACTGGACCAGCAGAACAATGAGCAGTTCTTC. The gene calls are TRBV30 and TRBJ2-1; D not resolved. The CDR3 spans 14 residues. Germline V gives CDR1 GTSNPN, CDR2 SVGIG (reference sequence). Trimming cost V 4 bases and J 5 bases, with 15 bases left between them.

This clonotype was picked up many times. V is TRBV20-1 and J is TRBJ2-7; the D is unclear. This CDR3 has 12 amino acids. Deletions cut 7 bases from V and 6 bases from J, with 16 bases between. From germline, CDR1 is DFQATT and CDR2 SNEGSKA (reference sequence). The CDR3 DNA is TGCAGTGGCCGGAGTGGGTCGAGCGAGCAGTACTTC. It specifies CSGRSGSSEQYF.

Many counts were recorded for this clonotype. This chain joins TRBV7-2 and TRBJ2-7, with a weak D call TRBD2 (6 bases). V lost 3 bases, J lost 4 bases, and 13 bases lay in between. The CDR3 consists of 14 residues. Germline V gives CDR1 SGHTA, CDR2 FQGNSA. CDR3 in DNA: TGTGCCAGCAGCTTTACTAGGGGAGGTTACGAGCAGTACTTC. Translation: CASSFTRGGYEQYF. Full variable domain (outside the CDR3, taken from reference TRBV7-2 and TRBJ2-7): GAGVSQSPSNKVTEKGKDVELRCDPISGHTALYWYRQSLGQGLEFLIYFQGNSAPDKSGLPSDRFSAERTGGSVSTLTIQRTQQEDSAVYLCASSFTRGGYEQYFGPGTRLTVT.

This clonotype turned up a few times. This rearrangement joins TRBV12-3 or TRBV12-4 to TRBJ2-5, with TRBD2 matching over 8 bases. J gave up 7 bases and V 6 bases, and 4 bases lay outside the gene matches. The CDR3 loop spans 12 amino acids. CDR3 sequence: CASRPGGGTQYF. The CDR3 DNA reads as TGTGCCAGCAGACCCGGGGGGGGGACCCAGTACTTC.

The rearrangement uses TRBV30 and TRBJ2-7, with 7 nucleotides matching TRBD1. Per the germline V gene, CDR1 is GTSNPN and CDR2 is SVGIG (reference sequence). This CDR3 region has 16 residues. Losses at the gene ends were 0 bases for V and 3 bases for J; bases not matched to a gene: 11. The CDR3, as DNA: TGTGCCTGGAGTGTAAATGAGGGGGCCCGGGGCTACGAGCAGTACTTC. Translated: CAWSVNEGARGYEQYF.

This chain joins TRBV6-1 and TRBJ2-7; D gene ambiguous. Trimming took off 6 bases at V and 3 bases at J, with 24 bases between the two ends. CDR1 is MNHNS, CDR2 SASEGT, per germline. CDR3 length: 17 residues. DNA for the CDR3: TGTGCCAGCAGCCGTCGGTGGTCGGTGCCGGAGAGCTACGAGCAGTACTTC. Protein sequence: CASSRRWSVPESYEQYF.

This clonotype was observed at least ten times. V usage is TRBV9 and J usage is TRBJ2-1; D gene ambiguous. The CDR3 extends over 15 amino acids. Germline lookup yields CDR1 SGDLS and CDR2 YYNGEE. With 1 base removed from V and 6 bases from J, the gap between germline ends came to 14 bases. As DNA, the CDR3 is TGTGCCAGCAGCGTATCTCCCGAATTGGGCAATGAGCAGTTCTTC. Its translation: CASSVSPELGNEQFF.

The CDR3 DNA reads as TGTGCCAGCAGCTTATCCGGGCAGGGGCGGGGGAGGACTGAAGCTTTCTTT. It encodes CASSLSGQGRGRTEAFF. The chain uses TRBV7-3 and TRBJ1-1; maybe TRBD1 (6 bases). The germline V gene has CDR1 SGHTA and CDR2 FQGTGA. Trimming cost V 2 bases and J 5 bases, with 21 bases left between them. This CDR3 contains 17 residues.